What follows is one T cell receptor beta chain and its context. Its specificity is unknown. Each CDR3 protein is one row after TCRdb ran MiXCR on the RT-PCR reads. This table has 250,000 to 350,000 distinct CDR3 sequences, 22% appearing once. The CDR3 covers 15 residues. The V end was cut by 3 bases, the J end by 4 bases, with 18 bases between. Germline V gives CDR1 SQVTM, CDR2 ANQGSEA. This sample stems from a study of response to subunit inactivated influenza vaccine. Study findings and constraints: The authors proposed limited new T cell recruitment per seasonal influenza vaccination.

This specimen was PBMCs from blood, taken around 22 months after vaccination. The sequence derives from a man between 50 and 69 years old who received an inactivated influenza vaccine. The chain joins TRBV29-1 to TRBJ1-1; D perhaps matches TRBD1 (5 bases). In nucleotides, the CDR3 is TGCAGCGTTGAGTTGGGGACTTCCCGGGGCACTGAAGCTTTCTTT. Translating gives CSVELGTSRGTEAFF.